This TCR beta chain appears in the sequencing data of a study of blood T cell repertoires in COVID-19. Study context: T cells, B-cell-depleted T cells, or PBMCs provided the cDNA or gDNA that served as material.

The V gene lost 5 bases and the J gene lost 8 bases, with 19 bases spanning the gap. This CDR3 is 15 amino acids long. Germline V gene sequence: CDR1 SGHTS, CDR2 YDEGEE. Libraries were prepared by immunoSEQ multiplex PCR; TCRdb keeps only in-frame clonotypes and omits some of them. The table shows 83,000 or so clones, with around nine tenths occurring only once. Material for sequencing was peripheral blood. V gene TRBV5-8 combines with J gene TRBJ1-4, with D tentatively TRBD1 (6 bases). The source is a man older than 75 with active or convalescent COVID-19. CDR3 protein: CASRVHRARGEKLFF. The CDR3 region has the DNA TGTGCCAGCAGGGTACACAGGGCCCGAGGGGAAAAACTGTTTTTT.